This section outlines one T cell receptor beta chain sequence together with its context. The target of this receptor is not known. Per-base qualities were not stored, and no clone one base away is much larger. The sample's time point, from its label and the paper: baseline before first vaccination. Samples from vaccinated people were obtained from the UK trials COV001 and COV002, which included a single-blind randomized controlled phase 2/3 trial of AZD1222 (ChAdOx1 nCoV-19) in healthy adults. For TCRbeta chain sequencing, PBMC samples were collected from trial participants at day 0 and at day 28 after the second dose. V loses 5 bases at its end and J loses 4 bases; junction bases beyond the gene matches: 7. The CDR3 holds 16 amino acids from the cysteine to the phenylalanine. The kept DNA is CDR3 alone, 48 bases in frame from the first base. CDR1 and CDR2 are read off the germline V gene as SGHAT and FQNNGV.

This sample was taken from a study of T cell responses to AZD1222 COVID-19 vaccine listed by TCRdb under 2021. About the investigation overall: AZD1222 recipients given second doses at about 4 weeks or at about 12 weeks were pooled, since spike-specific TCR depth and breadth were not found to differ between the two schedules. TCR sequencing covered about 230 trial participants: approximately 200 given two doses of AZD1222 and some 25 given two doses of MenACWY control vaccine. Trial participants were enrolled into age subgroups of 18-55, 56-69 and 70-plus years, which contained around 140, 26 and 57 TCR-sequenced participants, respectively.

The CDR3 regions of human TCRbeta chains were analyzed by immunosequencing. Per the original workflow: TCRs in the repertoires were compared against a reference library of SARS-CoV-2-specific TCRs that had been generated with the MIRA antigen-specificity platform. Breadth was defined as the fraction of unique TCRs that were SARS-CoV-2-associated, and depth was defined as the fraction of total T cells that were SARS-CoV-2-associated. Using the MIRA data, each spike-specific TCR was assigned both to the spike region to which the TCR was reactive and to a CD4 or CD8 class. Log10-transformed breadth and depth values were compared by one-way ANOVA with Sidak's multiple comparisons tests. Not all clones reach the TCRdb copy of this immuneACCESS table, which keeps in-frame sequences only. Checked studies attribute under half of the gap to unresolved V genes and leave the rest unexplained. V, J and clone size reflect that table, while D and trimming were determined from the DNA. Across this sample there are nearly 110,000 clones, with roughly nine tenths seen only once. The biggest ten clones account for around 4.5% of the sample.

The paper's findings and limits, for the study overall: A significant rise in spike-specific TCR breadth and depth was observed after two AZD1222 doses relative to day 0 and relative to MenACWY recipients. Conclusions about previously exposed vaccinees were limited because only six AZD1222 recipients were SARS-CoV-2 seropositive at baseline. Epitopes outside the regions mutated in the B.1.351 and B.1.1.7 variants were reportedly recognized by nearly half of the unique spike-specific TCRs. Because no samples from the day 14 peak response were available, repertoires could be characterized only after the peak T cell response. In the small 56-69-year group, the increase in depth fell short of significance, most likely because of low power. Most participants were white British and females outnumbered males, and the authors suggested that clonal diversity may have been underestimated. Vaccine-associated CD4 TCRs spanned the whole spike protein, with dominant responses in regions 160-218 and 743-854.

The receptor comes from an adult in good health. The sample was peripheral blood, taken on day 0 of AZD1222 vaccination. The chain uses TRBV11-2 and TRBJ2-1, and TRBD2 aligns with 11 junction nucleotides. The DNA sequence is given as TGTGCCAGCAGCCCCGCTAGCGGGGGGAGATACAATGAGCAGTTCTTC. Translated, it gives CASSPASGGRYNEQFF. When the CDR3 is completed using the reference TRBV11-2 and TRBJ2-1 genes on either side, the full variable domain is EAGVAQSPRYKIIEKRQSVAFWCNPISGHATLYWYQQILGQGPKLLIQFQNNGVVDDSQLPKDRFSAERLKGVDSTLKIQPAKLEDSAVYLCASSPASGGRYNEQFFGPGTRLTVL.